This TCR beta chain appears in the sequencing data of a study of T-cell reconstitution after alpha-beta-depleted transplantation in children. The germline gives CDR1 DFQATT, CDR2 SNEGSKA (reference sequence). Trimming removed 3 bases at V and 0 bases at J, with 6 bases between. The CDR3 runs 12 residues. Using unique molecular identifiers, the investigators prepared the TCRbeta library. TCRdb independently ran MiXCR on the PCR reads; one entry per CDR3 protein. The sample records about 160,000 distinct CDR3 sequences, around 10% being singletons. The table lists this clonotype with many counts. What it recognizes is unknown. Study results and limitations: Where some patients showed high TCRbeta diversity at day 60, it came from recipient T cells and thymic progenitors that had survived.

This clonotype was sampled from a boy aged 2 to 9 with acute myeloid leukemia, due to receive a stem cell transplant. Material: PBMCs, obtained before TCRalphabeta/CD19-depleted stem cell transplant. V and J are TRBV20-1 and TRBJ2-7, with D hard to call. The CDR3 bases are TGCAGTGCTAGCCCGGCCTCCTACGAGCAGTACTTC. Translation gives CSASPASYEQYF.